The 19 T cell receptor beta chains below were found in one sample sequenced in a study of CD8 T cells in Susac syndrome. Random hexamers were used to reverse transcribe an amount of roughly 0.45 to 1 ug RNA. TCRdb re-derived calls from the immunoSEQ multiplex PCR reads in MiXCR, one entry per CDR3 protein. The sample lists some 200,000 distinct CDR3 sequences, about 96% occurring once. Sample: CD4+ T cells from PBMCs. These receptors came from a human donor with multiple sclerosis.

This clonotype was seen once. V usage is TRBV4-2 and J usage is TRBJ2-7; 10 bases line up with TRBD2. This CDR3 contains 16 residues. Germline CDR1 reads LGHNA; CDR2 reads YNFKEQ. V was pared by 0 bases and J by 2 bases, with 4 bases of the junction left unmatched. The CDR3 region is CASSQDRAGGPYEQYF. The CDR3 bases are TGTGCCAGCAGCCAAGATCGAGCGGGGGGGCCCTACGAGCAGTACTTC.

V usage is TRBV19 and J usage is TRBJ2-1, with 8 bases matching TRBD2. The CDR3 spans 15 residues. Trimming took 5 bases from V and 9 from J; bases not matched to a gene: 12. Per germline, CDR1 LNHDA and CDR2 SQIVND (reference sequence). CDR3 DNA sequence: TGTGCCAGTAGTCTCTTAGCGGGAATATTCGGTGAGCAGTTCTTC. It encodes CASSLLAGIFGEQFF.

The rearrangement joins TRBV28 to TRBJ1-1, with unresolved D. In germline, CDR1 is MDHEN, CDR2 SYDVKM. The CDR3 covers 12 residues. V lost 6 bases, J lost 8 bases, and 13 bases lay in between. This chain's CDR3 is CASSRAGREAFF. DNA for the CDR3: TGTGCCAGCAGCCGGGCCGGAAGGGAAGCTTTCTTT.

This sequence joins TRBV27 and TRBJ1-5; the D is unclear. Trimming took 6 bases from V and 2 from J, leaving 20 bases between them. The CDR3 contains 17 residues. Germline V gives CDR1 MNHEY, CDR2 SMNVEV (reference sequence). The CDR3 here is CASRPRGGWVGNQPQHF. Written as DNA, the CDR3 is TGTGCCAGCAGGCCCAGAGGAGGTTGGGTAGGCAATCAGCCCCAGCATTTT.

The V call is TRBV3-1, the J call TRBJ2-7; no firm D call. Germline lookup yields CDR1 LGHDT and CDR2 YNNKEL (reference sequence). V was pared by 4 bases and J by 1 base, with 8 bases between. This CDR3 has 13 residues. This chain's CDR3 is CASSPYWSYEQYF. CDR3 in DNA: TGTGCCAGCAGCCCGTACTGGTCCTACGAGCAGTACTTC.

The chain is built from TRBV7-8 and TRBJ1-1; D uncertain. Germline-derived CDR1 and CDR2 are SGHVS and FQNEAQ. V was pared by 1 base and J by 0 bases, with 9 bases between. This CDR3 is 15 amino acids long. CDR3 protein: CASSLVARMNTEAFF. Written as DNA, the CDR3 is TGTGCCAGCAGCTTAGTCGCCAGAATGAACACTGAAGCTTTCTTT.

The V gene is TRBV14, the J gene TRBJ2-7, with unresolved D. With 3 bases removed from V and 2 bases from J, the gap between germline ends came to 8 bases. The CDR3 has 13 residues. CDR1 SGHDN and CDR2 FVKESK come from the germline V gene. CDR3 DNA sequence: TGTGCCAGCAGCCAGGGCATACCCTACGAGCAGTACTTC. Translated, it gives CASSQGIPYEQYF.

The chain carries TRBV20-1 and TRBJ2-1, with D perhaps TRBD1 (5 bases). Germline assignment: CDR1 DFQATT and CDR2 SNEGSKA (reference sequence). Between the trimmed V and J ends, which lost 0 bases and 9 bases, there was a span of 15 bases. CDR3 size: 14 residues. CDR3 bases: TGCAGTGCTAGAGATCCGGGCAGGGCAAGTGAGCAGTTCTTC. Translating gives CSARDPGRASEQFF.

The rearrangement links TRBV2 to TRBJ2-5, with TRBD2 matching 8 bases. The CDR3 covers 14 residues. Trimming removed 8 bases from V and 4 bases from J; junction bases left unmatched: 9. Per germline, CDR1 SNHLY and CDR2 FYNNEI. CDR3 bases: TGTGCCAGCCGGACTTACGGACTAGCAGAGACCCAGTACTTC. As protein: CASRTYGLAETQYF. Supplemented by reference TRBV2 and TRBJ2-5, the full variable domain reads EPEVTQTPSHQVTQMGQEVILRCVPISNHLYFYWYRQILGQKVEFLVSFYNNEISEKSEIFDDQFSVERPDGSNFTLKIRSTKLEDSAMYFCASRTYGLAETQYFGPGTRLLVL.

The chain joins TRBV12-3 or TRBV12-4 to TRBJ2-5; TRBD1 matches at 9 bases. The ends lost 6 bases at V and 6 bases at J; junction bases unmatched: 8. This CDR3 comprises 14 residues. CDR3 loop: CASSPLQGAKTQYF. The CDR3 bases are TGTGCCAGCAGCCCCCTACAGGGGGCGAAGACCCAGTACTTC.

The CDR3 region has the DNA TGTGCCACCAGCAGAGGGTTGCGGGCGAACACCGGGGAGCTGTTTTTT. This sequence encodes CATSRGLRANTGELFF. The gene calls are TRBV15 and TRBJ2-2, with D possibly matching TRBD2 (5 bases). Germline CDR1 LNHNV, CDR2 YYDKDF (reference sequence). Trimming pared 1 base from V and 0 bases from J, leaving 9 bases between. This CDR3 spans 16 amino acids.

This sequence joins TRBV7-9 and TRBJ2-2; no clear D. The CDR3 sequence is 14 residues long. With 8 bases removed from V and 2 bases from J, the gap between germline ends came to 12 bases. Germline V lookup: CDR1 SEHNR, CDR2 FQNEAQ (reference sequence). In DNA, the CDR3 is TGTGCCAGCGTTGCAGGCCCCAACACCGGGGAGCTGTTTTTT. The encoded protein is CASVAGPNTGELFF.

This chain joins TRBV30 and TRBJ2-6; D unresolved. The CDR3 contains 12 residues. V lost 7 bases and J lost 0, with 4 bases in between. Germline CDR1 GTSNPN, CDR2 SVGIG (reference sequence). The CDR3 DNA follows: TGTGCCTACAGCTCTGGGGCCAACGTCCTGACTTTC. It yields the protein CAYSSGANVLTF.

The CDR3 is CASSVTGDNQPQHF. As DNA, the CDR3 is TGTGCCAGTAGTGTTACAGGAGATAATCAGCCCCAGCATTTT. J is TRBJ1-5 and V is TRBV19; a possible D gene is TRBD1 (5 bases). CDR3 size: 14 residues. CDR1 LNHDA and CDR2 SQIVND come from the germline V gene (reference sequence). The V end lost 5 bases, the J end lost 4 bases, and 12 bases lay between the germline ends.

The V and J genes are TRBV30 and TRBJ2-3; D is undetermined. Trimming left V 0 bases short and J 2 bases short, with 3 bases between. Germline CDR1 GTSNPN, CDR2 SVGIG (reference sequence). This CDR3 comprises 12 residues. This CDR3 reads CAWSVLTDTQYF. The DNA for the CDR3 is TGTGCCTGGAGTGTACTCACAGATACGCAGTATTTT.

The chain combines TRBV19 with TRBJ2-1; D might be TRBD1 or TRBD2, each matching 5 bases. The CDR3 extends over 15 amino acids. The germline V gene has CDR1 LNHDA and CDR2 SQIVND (reference sequence). The V end was cut by 3 bases, the J end by 7 bases, with 16 bases between. This chain's CDR3 is CASSMARTAGNEQFF. The CDR3 nucleotides read TGTGCCAGTAGTATGGCGAGGACTGCAGGGAATGAGCAGTTCTTC.

The J gene is TRBJ2-5, the V gene TRBV3-1; D might be TRBD1 or TRBD2, each matching 5 bases. Per germline, CDR1 LGHDT and CDR2 YNNKEL (reference sequence). With 4 bases removed from V and 5 bases from J, the gap between germline ends came to 14 bases. This CDR3 spans 14 amino acids. CDR3 residues: CASSPGAVGETQYF. DNA for the CDR3: TGTGCCAGCAGCCCCGGGGCGGTCGGGGAGACCCAGTACTTC.

The chain couples TRBV5-1 to TRBJ2-1, with 8 positions matching TRBD2. Looked up from germline, CDR1 is SGHRS and CDR2 is YFSETQ. This CDR3 contains 15 residues. V dropped 3 bases and J dropped 8; count of bases not matched to a gene: 10. In nucleotides, the CDR3 is TGCGCCAGCAGCTCGGCGGGGCGGGGGGTCGATGAGCAGTTCTTC. Protein sequence: CASSSAGRGVDEQFF.

The chain's CDR3 is CSARAAGGYNEQFF. CDR3 sequence (DNA): TGCAGTGCCCGGGCGGCGGGAGGGTACAATGAGCAGTTCTTC. The chain employs TRBV20-1 and TRBJ2-1; TRBD2 matches at 9 bases. Germline V CDR1 and CDR2: DFQATT, SNEGSKA (reference sequence). CDR3 length: 14 amino acids. J was trimmed by 4 bases and V by 6 bases; bases with no gene match: 7.